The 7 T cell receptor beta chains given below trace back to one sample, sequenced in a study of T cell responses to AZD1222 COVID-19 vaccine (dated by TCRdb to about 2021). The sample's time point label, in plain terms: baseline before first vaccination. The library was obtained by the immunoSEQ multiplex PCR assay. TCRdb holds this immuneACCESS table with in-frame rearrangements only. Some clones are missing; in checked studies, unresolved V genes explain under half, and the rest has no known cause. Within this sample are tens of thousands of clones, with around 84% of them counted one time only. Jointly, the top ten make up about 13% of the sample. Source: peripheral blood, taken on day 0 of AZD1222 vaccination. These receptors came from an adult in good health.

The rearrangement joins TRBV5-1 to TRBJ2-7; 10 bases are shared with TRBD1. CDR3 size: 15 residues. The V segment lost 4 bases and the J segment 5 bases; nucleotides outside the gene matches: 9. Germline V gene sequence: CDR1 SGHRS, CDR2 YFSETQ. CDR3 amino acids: CASSQPGTGANEQYF. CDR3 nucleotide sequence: TGCGCCAGCAGCCAACCCGGGACAGGGGCCAACGAGCAGTACTTC.

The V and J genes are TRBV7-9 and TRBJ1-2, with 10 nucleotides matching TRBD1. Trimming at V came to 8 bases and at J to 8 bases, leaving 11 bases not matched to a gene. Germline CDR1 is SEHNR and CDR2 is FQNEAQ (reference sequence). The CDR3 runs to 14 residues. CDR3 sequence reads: CASGRQGAISGYTF. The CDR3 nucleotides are TGTGCCAGCGGCCGACAGGGGGCAATTAGCGGCTACACCTTC.

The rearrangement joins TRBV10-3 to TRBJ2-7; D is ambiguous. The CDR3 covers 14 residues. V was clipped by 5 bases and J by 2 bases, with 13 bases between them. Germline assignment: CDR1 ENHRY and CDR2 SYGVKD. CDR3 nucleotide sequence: TGTGCCATCAGTTTGGGAAACCGAGCCTACGAGCAGTACTTC. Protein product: CAISLGNRAYEQYF.

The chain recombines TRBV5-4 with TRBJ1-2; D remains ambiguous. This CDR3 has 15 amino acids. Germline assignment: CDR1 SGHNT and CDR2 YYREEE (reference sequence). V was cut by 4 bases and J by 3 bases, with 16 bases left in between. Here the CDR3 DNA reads TGTGCCAGCAGCCCCCAACAGCAAATCTACTATGGCTACACCTTC. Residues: CASSPQQQIYYGYTF.

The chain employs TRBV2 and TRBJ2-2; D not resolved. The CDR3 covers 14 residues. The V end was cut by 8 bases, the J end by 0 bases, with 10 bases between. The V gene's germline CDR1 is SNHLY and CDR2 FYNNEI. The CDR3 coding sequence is TGTGCCAGCCAGGAGATAACGAACACCGGGGAGCTGTTTTTT. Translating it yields CASQEITNTGELFF.

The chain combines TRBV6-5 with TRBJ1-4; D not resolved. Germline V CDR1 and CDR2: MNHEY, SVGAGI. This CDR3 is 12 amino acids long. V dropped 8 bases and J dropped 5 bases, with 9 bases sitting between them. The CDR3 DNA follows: TGTGCCAGCTCCGGGGTCAATGAAAAACTGTTTTTT. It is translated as CASSGVNEKLFF.

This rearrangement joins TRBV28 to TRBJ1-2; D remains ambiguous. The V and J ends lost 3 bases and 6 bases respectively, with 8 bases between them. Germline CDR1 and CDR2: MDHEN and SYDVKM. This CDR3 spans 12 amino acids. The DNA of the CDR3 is TGTGCCAGCAGTTTCGGGGTTGATGGCTACACCTTC. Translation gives CASSFGVDGYTF.